These T cell receptor beta chains were read from a single sample in a study of a mutant IDH1 vaccine in newly diagnosed glioma. TCRdb keeps only in-frame clones here, not all; method: immunoSEQ multiplex PCR. The repertoire holds 60,000 or so clones, with approximately 79% as singletons. Their cognate antigens are unknown. Specimen: PBMCs, collected from a glioma patient whose treatment included an IDH1 peptide vaccine. Every receptor here comes from a woman under 30 with glioma. Some clones in this sample may be carry-over from other donors' samples. The CDR3 runs from the conserved cysteine through the conserved F or W. The order of the fields is J gene, V gene, CDR3 length, D gene, CDR3 protein, CDR3 DNA. The D gene is left open where the match is weak.

TRBJ1-4 TRBV7-2 16 - CASSLAGGATNEKLFF TGTGCCAGCAGCTTAGCGGGGGGTGCAACTAATGAAAAACTGTTTTTT
TRBJ2-7 TRBV5-6 13 - CASSFMRTYEQYF TGTGCCAGCAGCTTTATGAGGACCTACGAGCAGTACTTC
TRBJ2-1 TRBV14 15 - CASSRRERPYNEQFF TGTGCCAGCAGCCGTCGCGAGCGGCCCTACAATGAGCAGTTCTTC
TRBJ1-2 TRBV6-6 16 - CASSYSMSGLDYGYTF TGTGCCAGCAGTTACTCGATGTCCGGGTTGGACTATGGCTACACCTTC
TRBJ2-5 TRBV4-2 15 TRBD1 CASSQEGGPQETQYF TGTGCCAGCAGCCAAGAAGGGGGCCCGCAAGAGACCCAGTACTTC
TRBJ2-1 TRBV4-2 15 - CASSQGTQGPSEQFF TGTGCCAGCAGCCAAGGGACCCAGGGGCCCAGTGAGCAGTTCTTC
TRBJ2-7 TRBV7-2 15 TRBD2 CASSLNGGTLYEQYF TGTGCCAGCAGCCTAAACGGGGGGACCCTTTACGAGCAGTACTTC
TRBJ2-7 TRBV5-1 14 - CASSLGGSIYEQYF TGCGCCAGCAGCTTAGGAGGCAGCATCTACGAGCAGTACTTC
TRBJ1-5 TRBV19 13 - CASSPTGLQPQHF TGTGCCAGTAGTCCAACGGGGTTACAGCCCCAGCATTTT
TRBJ2-7 TRBV25-1 16 TRBD1 CASSVVGTGGLYEQYF TGTGCCAGCAGTGTCGTGGGGACAGGGGGGCTCTACGAGCAGTACTTC